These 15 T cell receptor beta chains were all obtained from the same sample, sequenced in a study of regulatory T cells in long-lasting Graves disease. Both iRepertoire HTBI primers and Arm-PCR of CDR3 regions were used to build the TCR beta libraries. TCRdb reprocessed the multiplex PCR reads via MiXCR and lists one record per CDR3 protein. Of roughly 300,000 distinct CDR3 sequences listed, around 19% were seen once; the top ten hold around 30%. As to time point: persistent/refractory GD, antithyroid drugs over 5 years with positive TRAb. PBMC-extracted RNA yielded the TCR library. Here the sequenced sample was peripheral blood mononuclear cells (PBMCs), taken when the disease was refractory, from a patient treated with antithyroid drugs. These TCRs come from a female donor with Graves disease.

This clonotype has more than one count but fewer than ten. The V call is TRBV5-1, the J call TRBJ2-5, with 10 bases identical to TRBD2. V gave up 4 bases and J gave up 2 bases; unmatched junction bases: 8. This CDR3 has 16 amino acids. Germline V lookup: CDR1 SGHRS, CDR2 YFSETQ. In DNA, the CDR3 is TGCGCCAGCAGCAGATACCCTAGCGGGAGTCAAGAGACCCAGTACTTC. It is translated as CASSRYPSGSQETQYF.

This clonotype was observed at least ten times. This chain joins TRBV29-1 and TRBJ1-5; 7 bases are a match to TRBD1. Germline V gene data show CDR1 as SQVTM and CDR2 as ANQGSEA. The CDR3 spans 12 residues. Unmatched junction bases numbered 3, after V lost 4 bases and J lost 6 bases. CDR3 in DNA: TGCAGCGTTGCAGGGGGAGGTCAGCCCCAGCATTTT. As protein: CSVAGGGQPQHF.

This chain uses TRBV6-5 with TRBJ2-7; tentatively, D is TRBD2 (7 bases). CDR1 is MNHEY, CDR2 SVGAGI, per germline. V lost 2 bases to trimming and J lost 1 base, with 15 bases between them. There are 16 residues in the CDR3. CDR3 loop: CASSYAGAPLSYEQYF. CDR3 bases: TGTGCCAGCAGTTACGCGGGGGCCCCCCTGTCCTACGAGCAGTACTTC.

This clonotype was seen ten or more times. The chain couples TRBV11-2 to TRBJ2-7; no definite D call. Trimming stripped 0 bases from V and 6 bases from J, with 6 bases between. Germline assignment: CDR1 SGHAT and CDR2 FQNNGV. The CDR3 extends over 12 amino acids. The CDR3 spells CASSLDLIEQYF. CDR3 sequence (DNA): TGTGCCAGCAGCTTAGACCTGATCGAGCAGTACTTC.

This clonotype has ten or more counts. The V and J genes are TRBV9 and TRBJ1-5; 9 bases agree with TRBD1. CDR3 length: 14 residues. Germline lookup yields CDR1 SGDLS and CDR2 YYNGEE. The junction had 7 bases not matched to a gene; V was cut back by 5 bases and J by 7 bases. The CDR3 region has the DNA TGTGCCAGCAGTGCAACAGGGGGCGGCCAGCCCCAGCATTTT. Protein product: CASSATGGGQPQHF.

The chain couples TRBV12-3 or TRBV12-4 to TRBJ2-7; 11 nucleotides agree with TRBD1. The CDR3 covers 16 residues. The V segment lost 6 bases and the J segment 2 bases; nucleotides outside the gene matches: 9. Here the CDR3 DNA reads TGTGCCAGCAGCCCCGGGACAGGGGGTTTACCCTACGAGCAGTACTTC. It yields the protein CASSPGTGGLPYEQYF.

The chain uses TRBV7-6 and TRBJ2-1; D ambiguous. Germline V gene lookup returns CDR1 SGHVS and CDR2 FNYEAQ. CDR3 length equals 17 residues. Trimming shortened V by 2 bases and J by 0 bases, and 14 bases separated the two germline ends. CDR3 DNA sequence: TGTGCCAGCAGCTTATGGTTAGCATCGAGCTCCTACAATGAGCAGTTCTTC. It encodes CASSLWLASSSYNEQFF.

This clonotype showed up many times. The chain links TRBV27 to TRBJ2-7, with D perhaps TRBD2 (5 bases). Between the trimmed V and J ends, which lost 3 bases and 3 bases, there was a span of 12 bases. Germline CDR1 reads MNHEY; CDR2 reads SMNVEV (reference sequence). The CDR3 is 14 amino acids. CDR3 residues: CASSFRASNYEQYF. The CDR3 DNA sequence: TGTGCCAGCAGTTTTCGGGCTAGCAACTACGAGCAGTACTTC.

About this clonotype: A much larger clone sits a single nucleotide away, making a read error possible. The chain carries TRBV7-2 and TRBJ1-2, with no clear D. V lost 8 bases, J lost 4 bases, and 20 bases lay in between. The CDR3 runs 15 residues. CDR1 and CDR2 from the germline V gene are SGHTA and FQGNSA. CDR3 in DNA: TGTGCCAGCGGTCAAAAAGACGGATTTCTCTATGGCTACACCTTC. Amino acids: CASGQKDGFLYGYTF.

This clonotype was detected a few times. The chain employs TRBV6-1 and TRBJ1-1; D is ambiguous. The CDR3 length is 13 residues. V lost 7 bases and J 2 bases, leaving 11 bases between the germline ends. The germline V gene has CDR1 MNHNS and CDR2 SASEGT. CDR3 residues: CASNVVGNTEAFF. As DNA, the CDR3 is TGTGCCAGCAACGTCGTCGGTAACACTGAAGCTTTCTTT.

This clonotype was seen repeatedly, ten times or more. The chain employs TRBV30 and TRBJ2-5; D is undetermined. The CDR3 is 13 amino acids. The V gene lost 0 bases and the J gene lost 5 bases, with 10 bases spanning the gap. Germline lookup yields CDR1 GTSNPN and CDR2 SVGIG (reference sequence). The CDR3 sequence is CAWSVLGWETQYF. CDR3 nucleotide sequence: TGTGCCTGGAGTGTACTTGGGTGGGAGACCCAGTACTTC.

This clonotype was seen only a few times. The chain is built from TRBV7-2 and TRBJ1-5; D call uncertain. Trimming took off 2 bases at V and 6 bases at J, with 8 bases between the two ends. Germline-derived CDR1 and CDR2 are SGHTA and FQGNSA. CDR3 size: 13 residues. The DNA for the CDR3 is TGTGCCAGCAGCTTATATAGGGCTCAGCCCCAGCATTTT. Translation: CASSLYRAQPQHF. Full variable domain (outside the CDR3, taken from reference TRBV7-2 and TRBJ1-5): GAGVSQSPSNKVTEKGKDVELRCDPISGHTALYWYRQSLGQGLEFLIYFQGNSAPDKSGLPSDRFSAERTGGSVSTLTIQRTQQEDSAVYLCASSLYRAQPQHFGDGTRLSIL.

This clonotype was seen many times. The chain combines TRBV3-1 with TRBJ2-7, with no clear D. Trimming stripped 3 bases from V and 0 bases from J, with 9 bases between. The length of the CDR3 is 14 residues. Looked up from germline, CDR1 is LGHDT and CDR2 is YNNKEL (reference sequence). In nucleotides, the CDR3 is TGTGCCAGCAGCCAGCGCTTCAGCTCCTACGAGCAGTACTTC. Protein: CASSQRFSSYEQYF.

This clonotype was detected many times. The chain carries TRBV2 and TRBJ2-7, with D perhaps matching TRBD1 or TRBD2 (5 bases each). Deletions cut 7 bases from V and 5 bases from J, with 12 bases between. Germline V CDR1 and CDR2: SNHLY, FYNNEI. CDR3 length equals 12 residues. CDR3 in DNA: TGTGCCAGCAAGGTGCAGGGAGACGAGCAGTACTTC. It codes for CASKVQGDEQYF.

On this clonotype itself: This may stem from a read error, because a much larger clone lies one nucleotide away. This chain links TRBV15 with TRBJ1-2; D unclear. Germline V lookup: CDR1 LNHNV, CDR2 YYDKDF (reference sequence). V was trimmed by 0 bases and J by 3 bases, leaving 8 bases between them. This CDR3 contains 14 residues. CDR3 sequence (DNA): TGTGCCACCAGCAGAGATGCAACCCACTATGGCTACACCTTC. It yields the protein CATSRDATHYGYTF.